The present TCR beta chain was sequenced within a study of PD-1 blockade in classical Hodgkin lymphoma. The germline gives CDR1 SGHVS, CDR2 FQNEAQ. Deletions cut 5 bases from V and 0 bases from J, with 13 bases between. This CDR3 has 15 residues. Here immunoSEQ multiplex PCR was the method, and the copy in TCRdb shows in-frame clones only, minus some. The sample lists more than 50,000 clones; 71% were seen once. To note about this clone: Its cognate antigen is unknown.

Findings of the study overall: Newly diagnosed patients were said to have less baseline TCR diversity than healthy donors did.

All the patients suffered relapse after autologous stem cell transplantation, and brentuximab vedotin exposure differed. Complete response, partial response or progressive disease constituted the best response categories observed. The receptor was derived from a human donor with classical Hodgkin lymphoma. V gene TRBV7-8 combines with J gene TRBJ1-1; possible D gene TRBD1, 6 bases. The material sequenced was peripheral blood mononuclear cells (PBMCs), taken before the second cycle of nivolumab. In DNA form, the CDR3 reads TGTGCCAGCAGCCTCGGACAGATCATGAACACTGAAGCTTTCTTT. Amino acids: CASSLGQIMNTEAFF.